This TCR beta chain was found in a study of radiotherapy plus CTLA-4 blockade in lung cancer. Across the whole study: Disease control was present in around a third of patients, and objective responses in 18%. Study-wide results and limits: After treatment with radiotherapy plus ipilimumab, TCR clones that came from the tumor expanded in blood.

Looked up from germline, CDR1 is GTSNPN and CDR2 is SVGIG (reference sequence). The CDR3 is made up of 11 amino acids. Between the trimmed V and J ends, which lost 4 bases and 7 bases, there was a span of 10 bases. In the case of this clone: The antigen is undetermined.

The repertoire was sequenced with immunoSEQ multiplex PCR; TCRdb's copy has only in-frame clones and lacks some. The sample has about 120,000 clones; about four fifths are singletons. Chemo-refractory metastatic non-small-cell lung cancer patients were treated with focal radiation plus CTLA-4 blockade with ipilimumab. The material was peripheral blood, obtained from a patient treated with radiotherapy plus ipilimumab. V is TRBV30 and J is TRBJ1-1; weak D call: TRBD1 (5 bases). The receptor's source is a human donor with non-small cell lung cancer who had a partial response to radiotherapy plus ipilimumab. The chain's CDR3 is CAWTRTIEAFF. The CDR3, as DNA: TGTGCCTGGACCAGGACAATTGAAGCTTTCTTT.